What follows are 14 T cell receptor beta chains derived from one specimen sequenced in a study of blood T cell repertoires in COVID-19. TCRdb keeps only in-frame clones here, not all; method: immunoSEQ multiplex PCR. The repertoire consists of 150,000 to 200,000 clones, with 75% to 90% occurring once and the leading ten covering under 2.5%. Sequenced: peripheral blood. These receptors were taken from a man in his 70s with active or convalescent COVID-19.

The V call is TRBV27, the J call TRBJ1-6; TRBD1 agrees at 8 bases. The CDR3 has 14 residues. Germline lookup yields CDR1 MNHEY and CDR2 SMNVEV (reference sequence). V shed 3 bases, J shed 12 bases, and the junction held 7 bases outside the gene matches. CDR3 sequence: CASSFHGQGEPLHF. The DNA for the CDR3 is TGTGCCAGCAGTTTCCACGGACAGGGAGAACCCCTCCACTTT.

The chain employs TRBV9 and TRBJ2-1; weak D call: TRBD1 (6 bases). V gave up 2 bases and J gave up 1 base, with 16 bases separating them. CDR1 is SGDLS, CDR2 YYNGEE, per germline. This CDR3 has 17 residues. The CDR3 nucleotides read TGTGCCAGCAGCGTCCGGGACACTGACTTATCCTACAATGAGCAGTTCTTC. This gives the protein CASSVRDTDLSYNEQFF.

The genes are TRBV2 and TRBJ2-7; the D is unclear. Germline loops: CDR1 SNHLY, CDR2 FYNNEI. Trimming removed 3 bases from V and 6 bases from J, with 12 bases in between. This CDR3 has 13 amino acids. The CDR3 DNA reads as TGTGCCAGCAGTGATAACTACCCCCCCGAGCAGTACTTC. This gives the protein CASSDNYPPEQYF.

DNA of the CDR3: TGTGCCAGCAGTTTGGTTCGAAACGGAAAACTGTTTTTT. Translating gives CASSLVRNGKLFF. The V and J genes are TRBV12-3 or TRBV12-4 and TRBJ1-4; D ambiguous. V was pared by 3 bases and J by 10 bases, with 12 bases between. The CDR3 is 13 residues long.

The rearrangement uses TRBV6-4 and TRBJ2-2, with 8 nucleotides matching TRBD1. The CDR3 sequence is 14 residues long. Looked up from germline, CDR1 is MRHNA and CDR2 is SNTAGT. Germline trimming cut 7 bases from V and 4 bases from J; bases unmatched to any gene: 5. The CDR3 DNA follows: TGTGCCAGCACAAAAACAGGGGGCACCGGGGAGCTGTTTTTT. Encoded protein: CASTKTGGTGELFF.

The CDR3 DNA reads TGCGCCAGCAGCCAATCGGGACTCTATAATTCACCCCTCCACTTT. It codes for CASSQSGLYNSPLHF. This rearrangement joins TRBV4-3 to TRBJ1-6, with D possibly being TRBD1 (5 bases). This CDR3 comprises 15 residues. The V and J ends lost 2 bases and 3 bases respectively, with 8 bases between them. CDR1 and CDR2 from the germline V gene are LGHNA and YSLEER.

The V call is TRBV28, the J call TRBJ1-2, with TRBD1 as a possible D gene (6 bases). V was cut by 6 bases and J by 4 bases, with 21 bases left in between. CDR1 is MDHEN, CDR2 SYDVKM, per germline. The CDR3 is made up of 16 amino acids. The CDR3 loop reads CASRPLTGLPIYGYTF. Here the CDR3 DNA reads TGTGCCAGCAGGCCACTTACAGGGCTCCCCATCTATGGCTACACCTTC.

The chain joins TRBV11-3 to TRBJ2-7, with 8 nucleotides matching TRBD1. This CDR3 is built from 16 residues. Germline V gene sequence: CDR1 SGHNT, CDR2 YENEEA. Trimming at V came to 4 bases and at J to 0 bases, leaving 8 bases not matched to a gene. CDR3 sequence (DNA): TGTGCCAGCAGCTACGGGACAGGCAAGAGCTCCTACGAGCAGTACTTC. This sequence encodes CASSYGTGKSSYEQYF.

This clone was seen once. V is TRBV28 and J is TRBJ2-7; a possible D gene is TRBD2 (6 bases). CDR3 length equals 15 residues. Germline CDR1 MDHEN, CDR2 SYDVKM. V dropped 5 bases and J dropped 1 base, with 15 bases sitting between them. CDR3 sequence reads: CASSLGGADSYEQYF. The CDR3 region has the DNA TGTGCCAGCAGTCTCGGAGGGGCGGATTCCTACGAGCAGTACTTC.

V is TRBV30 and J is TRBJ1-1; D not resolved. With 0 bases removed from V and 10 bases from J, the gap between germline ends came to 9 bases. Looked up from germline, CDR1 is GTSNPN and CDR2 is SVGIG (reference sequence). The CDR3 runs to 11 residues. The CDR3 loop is CAWSVYSVAFF. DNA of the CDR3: TGTGCCTGGAGTGTTTACTCTGTAGCTTTCTTT. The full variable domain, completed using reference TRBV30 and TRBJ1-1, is SQTIHQWPATLVQPVGSPLSLECTVEGTSNPNLYWYRQAAGRGLQLLFYSVGIGQISSEVPQNLSASRPQDRQFILSSKKLLLSDSGFYLCAWSVYSVAFFGQGTRLTVV.

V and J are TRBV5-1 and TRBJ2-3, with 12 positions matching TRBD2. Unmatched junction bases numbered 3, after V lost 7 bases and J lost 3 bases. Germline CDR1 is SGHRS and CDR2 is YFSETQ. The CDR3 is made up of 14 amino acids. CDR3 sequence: CASELAGGTDTQYF. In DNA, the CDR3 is TGCGCCAGCGAACTAGCGGGGGGAACAGATACGCAGTATTTT.

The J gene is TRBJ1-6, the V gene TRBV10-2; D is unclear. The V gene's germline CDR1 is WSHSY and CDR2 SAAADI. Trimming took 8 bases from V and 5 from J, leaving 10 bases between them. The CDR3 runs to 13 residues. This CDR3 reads CASQAGDNSPLHF. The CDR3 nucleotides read TGCGCCAGCCAGGCGGGAGATAATTCACCCCTCCACTTT.

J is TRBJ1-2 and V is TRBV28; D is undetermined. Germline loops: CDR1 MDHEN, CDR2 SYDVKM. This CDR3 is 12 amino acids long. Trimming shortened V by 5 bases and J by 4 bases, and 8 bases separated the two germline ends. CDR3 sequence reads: CASSETGYGYTF. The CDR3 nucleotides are TGTGCCAGCAGTGAGACGGGCTATGGCTACACCTTC.

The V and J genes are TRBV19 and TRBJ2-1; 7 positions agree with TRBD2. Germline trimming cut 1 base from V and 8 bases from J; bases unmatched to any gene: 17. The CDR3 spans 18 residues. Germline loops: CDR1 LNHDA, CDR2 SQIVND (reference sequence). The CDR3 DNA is TGTGCCAGTAGTATAGGGAGGTTGCGCGGGAGAGGATTAGATGAGCAGTTCTTC. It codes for CASSIGRLRGRGLDEQFF.